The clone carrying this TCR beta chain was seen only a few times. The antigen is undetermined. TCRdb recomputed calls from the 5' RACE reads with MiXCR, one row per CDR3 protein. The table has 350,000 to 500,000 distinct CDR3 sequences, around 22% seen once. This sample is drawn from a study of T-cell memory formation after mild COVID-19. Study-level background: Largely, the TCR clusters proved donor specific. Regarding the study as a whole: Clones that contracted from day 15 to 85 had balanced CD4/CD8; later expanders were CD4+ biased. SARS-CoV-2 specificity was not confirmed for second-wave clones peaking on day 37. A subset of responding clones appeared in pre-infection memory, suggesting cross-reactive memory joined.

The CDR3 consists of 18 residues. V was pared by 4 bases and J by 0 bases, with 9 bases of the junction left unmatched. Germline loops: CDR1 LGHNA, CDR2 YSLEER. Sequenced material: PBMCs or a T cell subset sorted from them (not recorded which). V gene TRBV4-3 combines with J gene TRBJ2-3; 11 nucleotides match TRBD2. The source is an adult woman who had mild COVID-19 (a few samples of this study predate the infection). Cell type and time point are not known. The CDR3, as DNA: TGCGCCAGCAGCCTGTATATAGCGGGAGGGCCGAGCACAGATACGCAGTATTTT. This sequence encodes CASSLYIAGGPSTDTQYF.